The entry below describes one TCR beta chain. The antigen is not known. The record originates from a study of cytotoxic CD8 clonotypes in ibrutinib-treated CLL. For the study at large: Mean productive templates were roughly 280,000; mean productive rearrangements were around 91,000. The study's findings and limits: Baseline clonality, higher than in age-matched healthy donors, tracked circulating CD8+ T-cell counts.

Sequencing used immunoSEQ multiplex PCR; TCRdb keeps in-frame clones, though not all of them. Of some 150,000 clones listed, about 75% are singletons. The authors obtained roughly 1.8 micrograms of genomic DNA from cryopreserved PBMCs for TCR beta libraries. With 5 bases removed from V and 6 bases from J, the gap between germline ends came to 14 bases. Germline CDR1 is SGHNT and CDR2 is YYREEE (reference sequence). The CDR3 is made up of 14 amino acids. V is TRBV5-4 and J is TRBJ2-2; D tentatively fits TRBD1 or TRBD2 (6 bases each). The source material was PBMCs, sampled after 24 months of ibrutinib treatment. The TCR sequence derives from a human donor with chronic lymphocytic leukemia. CDR3 protein: CASRMEGDAGELFF. In DNA form, the CDR3 reads TGTGCCAGCAGGATGGAGGGGGATGCCGGGGAGCTGTTTTTT.